This TCR beta chain was profiled in a study of T cells in Graves' hyperthyroidism and ophthalmopathy. Amplified TCR beta CDR3 regions came from RNA transcripts. Initially, a first-round RT-PCR of the TCR CDR3 employed the HTBI primer set. TCRdb reanalysed the multiplex PCR reads using MiXCR and keeps one entry per CDR3 protein. The sample lists more than 550,000 distinct CDR3 sequences; roughly 45% were seen once. With respect to this clonotype: Its antigen is still unknown.

Broader study findings: Ophthalmopathy and stable hyperthyroidism were separated by a 13 V-J model. Before onset, by a median of around 6.4 months, the model predicted ophthalmopathy.

Germline lookup yields CDR1 SNHLY and CDR2 FYNNEI. This CDR3 has 14 amino acids. V lost 8 bases and J lost 2, with 15 bases in between. A patient was excluded if there was uncontrolled infection, other autoimmune disease, pregnancy or lactation. Each diagnosis drew on symptoms, thyroxine, TRAb, thyroid ultrasound and orbital computed tomography findings. The clonotype was recovered from an adult man with Graves' disease, either hyperthyroidism or ophthalmopathy (not recorded which). Sequencing was done on a sample of peripheral blood or thyroid tissue (not recorded which). The V gene is TRBV2, the J gene TRBJ1-2; possibly TRBD1 for D (5 bases). The CDR3 loop reads CASFPGRENYGYTF. The CDR3 DNA sequence: TGTGCCAGCTTTCCGGGACGGGAGAACTATGGCTACACCTTC.